This T cell receptor beta chain appears in the sequencing data of a study of T cell responses to AZD1222 COVID-19 vaccine. Study-level results: Of the AZD1222 recipients, only five to seven were seropositive at baseline. Vaccine-related CD4 TCRs covered spike, predominating at 160-218 and 743-854. Sampling captured repertoires only after the peak T cell response. It should be noted that donors were predominantly white British and more often female, and clonal diversity was possibly underestimated.

As concerns this clone: What it recognizes is unknown.

Here immunoSEQ multiplex PCR was the method, and the copy in TCRdb shows in-frame clones only, minus some. The sample includes 130,000 to 150,000 clones, about 92% of them seen just once. This CDR3 is built from 17 residues. Between the trimmed V and J ends, which lost 2 bases and 0 bases, there was a span of 17 bases. Germline V gene lookup returns CDR1 MNHEY and CDR2 SMNVEV (reference sequence). The receptor comes from an adult who had recovered from COVID-19. The chain employs TRBV27 and TRBJ2-7; a possible D gene is TRBD1 (6 bases). The sequences come from peripheral blood, collected after recovery from COVID-19. The CDR3 bases are TGTGCCAGCAGTTTACAGGGGTCGGTCCCCCTCTCCTACGAGCAGTACTTC. This gives the protein CASSLQGSVPLSYEQYF.